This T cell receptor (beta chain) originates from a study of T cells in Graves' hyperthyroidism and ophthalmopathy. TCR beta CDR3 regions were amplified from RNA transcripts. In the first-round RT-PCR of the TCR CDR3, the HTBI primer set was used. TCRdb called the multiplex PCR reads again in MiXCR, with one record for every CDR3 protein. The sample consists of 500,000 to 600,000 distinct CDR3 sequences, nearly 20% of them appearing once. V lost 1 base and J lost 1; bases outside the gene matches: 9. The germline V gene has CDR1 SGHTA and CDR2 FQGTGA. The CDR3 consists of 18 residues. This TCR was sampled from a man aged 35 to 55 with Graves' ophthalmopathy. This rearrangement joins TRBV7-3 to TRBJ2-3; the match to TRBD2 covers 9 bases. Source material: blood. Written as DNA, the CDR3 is TGTGCCAGCAGCTTAAATCCTTTTGCGGGGGGGCGCACAGATACGCAGTATTTT. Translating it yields CASSLNPFAGGRTDTQYF.